Below are 18 T cell receptor beta chains sequenced from a single sample in a study of CD8+ T cells in alopecia areata. Documented treatment: oral pan-JAK inhibitor, 5-10 mg twice daily. The authors extracted RNA and reverse transcribed it into cDNA as the sequencing template. The protocol was immunoSEQ multiplex PCR, while the TCRdb copy is restricted to in-frame clones and leaves out a portion. The sample yields under 200,000 clones, 60% to 75% seen once. The source material was CD4+ T cells sorted from blood, sampled at week 24, from a patient treated with tofacitinib. The receptors were sampled from a human donor with alopecia areata.

This rearrangement joins TRBV5-1 to TRBJ2-2; D tentatively fits TRBD1 or TRBD2 (5 bases each). Between the trimmed V and J ends, which lost 4 bases and 2 bases, there was a span of 9 bases. CDR3 length: 14 residues. Germline values: CDR1 SGHRS, CDR2 YFSETQ. The CDR3 sequence: CASSRDGNTGELFF. The CDR3 nucleotides are TGCGCCAGCAGCCGGGACGGAAACACCGGGGAGCTGTTTTTT.

J is TRBJ1-2 and V is TRBV5-1; tentative D call: TRBD1 (6 bases). The length of the CDR3 is 15 residues. CDR1 SGHRS and CDR2 YFSETQ come from the germline V gene. V lost 2 bases and J 2 bases, leaving 13 bases between the germline ends. CDR3 sequence (DNA): TGCGCCAGCAGCTTCCTCAGGGGATCCAACTATGGCTACACCTTC. Amino acid sequence: CASSFLRGSNYGYTF.

The gene calls are TRBV6-5 and TRBJ1-1, with TRBD1 matching 7 bases. The CDR3 consists of 11 residues. V shed 6 bases, J shed 11 bases, and the junction held 6 bases outside the gene matches. Per the germline V gene, CDR1 is MNHEY and CDR2 is SVGAGI. Here the CDR3 DNA reads TGTGCCAGCAGGTGGGGACAGCTGGCTTTCTTT. It encodes CASRWGQLAFF.

The genes are TRBV30 and TRBJ2-1; possible D gene TRBD1, 6 bases. This CDR3 spans 14 amino acids. The V and J ends lost 3 bases and 8 bases respectively, with 17 bases between them. Germline V gene lookup returns CDR1 GTSNPN and CDR2 SVGIG (reference sequence). In DNA, the CDR3 is TGTGCCTGGAGCCGGGACAATAACCCCTATGAGCAGTTCTTC. Protein: CAWSRDNNPYEQFF.

V is TRBV7-9 and J is TRBJ1-2; perhaps TRBD1 as D (5 bases). The germline CDR1 and CDR2 sequences are SEHNR and FQNEAQ (reference sequence). This CDR3 comprises 15 residues. Trimming shortened V by 1 base and J by 4 bases, and 13 bases separated the two germline ends. The CDR3 loop is CASSLVGYRGYGYTF. The DNA of the CDR3 is TGTGCCAGCAGCTTAGTCGGGTATAGGGGCTATGGCTACACCTTC.

This clone was seen once. Written as DNA, the CDR3 is TGCAGCGTCGCCTCGACAGGGAAGGGAGAGACCCAGTACTTC. Its protein product is CSVASTGKGETQYF. This rearrangement joins TRBV29-1 to TRBJ2-5; 7 bases match TRBD1. The CDR3 contains 14 residues. Germline assignment: CDR1 SQVTM and CDR2 ANQGSEA. V lost 6 bases to trimming and J lost 4 bases; unmatched junction nucleotides: 11.

This chain uses TRBV11-3 with TRBJ2-5; D is perhaps TRBD2 (7 bases). Trimming cost V 8 bases and J 5 bases, with 12 bases left between them. Germline V lookup: CDR1 SGHNT, CDR2 YENEEA. CDR3 length: 12 residues. The CDR3 DNA sequence: TGTGCCAGCTCGGGGGGCCGGGAGACCCAGTACTTC. This translates into CASSGGRETQYF.

A single count supports this clone. The chain uses TRBV2 and TRBJ1-6; 10 bases map to TRBD1. This CDR3 is 15 amino acids long. V shed 1 base, J shed 10 bases, and the junction held 4 bases outside the gene matches. Germline CDR1 reads SNHLY; CDR2 reads FYNNEI. The CDR3 nucleotides read TGTGCCAGCAGTGAAGTTCGGACAGGGGGATCACCCCTCCACTTT. Amino acids: CASSEVRTGGSPLHF.

This chain connects TRBV2 to TRBJ1-5, with D unclear. This CDR3 is built from 13 residues. CDR1 is SNHLY, CDR2 FYNNEI, per germline. V was clipped by 8 bases and J by 7 bases, with 15 bases between them. CDR3 in amino acids: CASSSGSWQPQHF. Here the CDR3 DNA reads TGTGCCAGCTCATCGGGGTCGTGGCAGCCCCAGCATTTT.

Only a few counts were recorded for this clone. V and J are TRBV27 and TRBJ1-1, with a possible D match to TRBD1 (6 bases). Trimming took off 4 bases at V and 1 base at J, with 16 bases between the two ends. The germline gives CDR1 MNHEY, CDR2 SMNVEV (reference sequence). This CDR3 comprises 16 residues. This chain's CDR3 is CASSSSIGGANTEAFF. DNA of the CDR3: TGTGCCAGCAGTTCCTCCATTGGGGGGGCGAACACTGAAGCTTTCTTT.

Here the CDR3 reads CASSIGRSYGYTF. CDR3 in DNA: TGTGCCAGTAGTATAGGGAGAAGCTATGGCTACACCTTC. The rearrangement links TRBV19 to TRBJ1-2, with D hard to call. The CDR3 is 13 amino acids. Germline V gene lookup returns CDR1 LNHDA and CDR2 SQIVND (reference sequence). V lost 1 base, J lost 4 bases, and 7 bases lay in between.

J is TRBJ2-3 and V is TRBV15; 9 nucleotides agree with TRBD1. V lost 6 bases to trimming and J lost 1 base; unmatched junction nucleotides: 5. The germline V gene encodes CDR1 LNHNV and CDR2 YYDKDF (reference sequence). There are 15 residues in the CDR3. The CDR3 region is CATSNRDRGTDTQYF. CDR3 sequence (DNA): TGTGCCACCAGTAACAGGGACAGGGGCACAGATACGCAGTATTTT.

The J gene is TRBJ1-6, the V gene TRBV7-9, with D possibly being TRBD1 (5 bases). From germline, CDR1 is SEHNR and CDR2 FQNEAQ (reference sequence). Trimming stripped 4 bases from V and 4 bases from J, with 11 bases between. CDR3 length equals 15 residues. In nucleotides, the CDR3 is TGTGCCAGCAGCTCCGCAGGGAGTTATAATTCACCCCTCCACTTT. Its translation: CASSSAGSYNSPLHF.

This chain's CDR3 is CSVMISTAGVNYGYTF. DNA of the CDR3: TGCAGCGTGATGATAAGCACCGCAGGCGTTAACTATGGCTACACCTTC. The chain combines TRBV29-1 with TRBJ1-2; D remains unclear. The CDR3 runs 16 residues. Germline loops: CDR1 SQVTM, CDR2 ANQGSEA. Trimming stripped 6 bases from V and 1 base from J, with 21 bases between.

J is TRBJ2-5 and V is TRBV15; 8 bases are shared with TRBD2. Germline V lookup: CDR1 LNHNV, CDR2 YYDKDF (reference sequence). CDR3 length: 14 residues. The V gene end was trimmed by 4 bases and the J gene end by 5 bases; junction bases not matched to a gene: 6. The CDR3 here is CATSTRGGPETQYF. The DNA of the CDR3 is TGTGCCACCAGCACCCGGGGGGGTCCGGAGACCCAGTACTTC.

The chain links TRBV5-1 to TRBJ1-1; D gene ambiguous. V lost 4 bases and J lost 2, with 15 bases in between. Germline V gene sequence: CDR1 SGHRS, CDR2 YFSETQ. The CDR3 consists of 15 residues. The CDR3 DNA is TGCGCCAGCAGCCGAGCTAGCCTCGGCAACACTGAAGCTTTCTTT. Protein: CASSRASLGNTEAFF.

The V gene is TRBV30, the J gene TRBJ2-1, with D perhaps TRBD2 (6 bases). Trimming took 5 bases from V and 1 from J, leaving 12 bases between them. The CDR3 is made up of 14 amino acids. Germline CDR1 and CDR2: GTSNPN and SVGIG (reference sequence). This CDR3 is CAWRRLGSYNEQFF. In DNA, the CDR3 is TGTGCCTGGCGCCGACTAGGATCCTACAATGAGCAGTTCTTC.

The chain uses TRBV2 and TRBJ1-2; perhaps TRBD1 as D (5 bases). The germline V gene encodes CDR1 SNHLY and CDR2 FYNNEI. The ends were cut back, 3 bases at V and 7 bases at J, with 12 bases in the middle. The CDR3 is 13 amino acids. The CDR3 coding sequence is TGTGCCAGCAGTGACGACAGCGGTTCTGGCTACACCTTC. It specifies CASSDDSGSGYTF.